These 28 T cell receptor beta chains share one sample of origin, sequenced in a study of response to subunit inactivated influenza vaccine. TCRdb recomputed calls from the RT-PCR reads with MiXCR, one row per CDR3 protein. The sample lists hundreds of thousands of distinct CDR3 sequences, roughly 8.2% occurring once. The sequencing used PBMCs from blood, collected roughly 24 months after vaccination. These receptors were collected from a man between 45 and 75 years old who received an inactivated influenza vaccine.

This rearrangement joins TRBV6-1 to TRBJ1-5, with 9 bases fitting TRBD1. Trimming cost V 7 bases and J 4 bases; bases outside gene matches: 5. The CDR3 is made up of 14 amino acids. The V gene's germline CDR1 is MNHNS and CDR2 SASEGT. Here the CDR3 reads CASNEGQGNQPQHF. In DNA, the CDR3 is TGTGCCAGCAACGAAGGACAGGGGAATCAGCCCCAGCATTTT.

This clonotype was seen ten or more times. The rearrangement joins TRBV5-6 to TRBJ2-1, with TRBD2 matching 13 bases. The CDR3 contains 16 residues. Germline loops: CDR1 SGHDT, CDR2 YYEEEE. Germline trimming cut 4 bases from V and 5 bases from J; bases unmatched to any gene: 6. CDR3 region: CASSQPGLAGNNEQFF. In DNA, the CDR3 is TGTGCCAGCAGCCAACCGGGACTAGCGGGGAACAATGAGCAGTTCTTC.

This clonotype was seen only a few times. V usage is TRBV29-1 and J usage is TRBJ2-2, with 13 bases lining up with TRBD2. V was pared by 7 bases and J by 6 bases, with 5 bases of the junction left unmatched. In germline, CDR1 is SQVTM, CDR2 ANQGSEA. The length of the CDR3 is 14 residues. CDR3 DNA sequence: TGCAGCGCCGCGGGACTAGCGGGATCCGGGGAGCTGTTTTTT. It encodes CSAAGLAGSGELFF.

V usage is TRBV3-1 and J usage is TRBJ1-1; maybe TRBD1 (5 bases). Between the trimmed V and J ends, which lost 4 bases and 3 bases, there was a span of 12 bases. The CDR3 has 14 residues. Germline V CDR1 and CDR2: LGHDT, YNNKEL (reference sequence). CDR3 residues: CASSPRGSHTEAFF. CDR3 coding DNA: TGTGCCAGCAGCCCCCGGGGGTCCCACACTGAAGCTTTCTTT.

This clonotype appeared a few times. V usage is TRBV5-1 and J usage is TRBJ2-2; weak D call: TRBD2 (6 bases). This CDR3 spans 15 amino acids. V lost 4 bases and J lost 7, with 17 bases in between. CDR1 and CDR2 (germline): SGHRS, YFSETQ. CDR3 loop: CASSRSGGDVGELFF. The CDR3 nucleotides are TGCGCCAGCAGCCGGTCAGGAGGGGATGTCGGGGAGCTGTTTTTT.

The CDR3 DNA sequence: TGTGCCAGCAGCTTAATTCCGAATGAGCAGTTCTTC. Its protein is CASSLIPNEQFF. This chain connects TRBV7-9 to TRBJ2-1; D remains unclear. The CDR3 spans 12 residues. CDR1 is SEHNR, CDR2 FQNEAQ, per germline (reference sequence). The germline V and J ends were trimmed by 2 bases and 7 bases, with 6 bases remaining between them.

Ten or more counts support this clonotype. The genes are TRBV19 and TRBJ1-6; 9 bases are a match to TRBD1. The germline V gene encodes CDR1 LNHDA and CDR2 SQIVND (reference sequence). V was clipped by 9 bases and J by 8 bases; unmatched bases: 2. The CDR3 totals 12 residues. DNA of the CDR3: TGTGCCAGCCGGGACAGGGATTCACCCCTCCACTTT. It specifies CASRDRDSPLHF.

The table lists this clonotype with many counts. The gene calls are TRBV28 and TRBJ1-2; D not resolved. Germline V gene lookup returns CDR1 MDHEN and CDR2 SYDVKM. The CDR3 totals 13 residues. V shed 6 bases and J shed 2 bases, with 10 bases lying between them. The CDR3 bases are TGTGCCAGCAGCGCAGAAGACAACTATGGCTACACCTTC. Amino acid sequence: CASSAEDNYGYTF.

Notes on this clonotype: One end of the junction varies from germline; a read error may be responsible. The CDR3 DNA reads as TGTGCCGGCAGCCCCCCGGGACTAGAATTTGAGCAGTTCTTC. It encodes CAGSPPGLEFEQFF. V usage is TRBV7-9 and J usage is TRBJ2-1, with TRBD2 matching over 8 bases. CDR1 SEHNR and CDR2 FQNEAQ come from the germline V gene (reference sequence). CDR3 size: 14 residues.

This sequence joins TRBV28 and TRBJ2-1; D is unclear. Germline CDR1 and CDR2: MDHEN and SYDVKM. The CDR3 consists of 15 residues. V dropped 6 bases and J dropped 0 bases, with 12 bases sitting between them. This chain's CDR3 is CASRGQQRSYNEQFF. CDR3 sequence (DNA): TGTGCCAGCAGAGGCCAACAGCGCTCCTACAATGAGCAGTTCTTC. Looking up the rest from reference TRBV28 and TRBJ2-1 gives the full variable domain: DVKVTQSSRYLVKRTGEKVFLECVQDMDHENMFWYRQDPGLGLRLIYFSYDVKMKEKGDIPEGYSVSREKKERFSLILESASTNQTSMYLCASRGQQRSYNEQFFGPGTRLTVL.

This clonotype turned up a few times. This likely comes from a read error, as the CDR3 has no conserved phenylalanine or tryptophan at its end. The limits of the CDR3 on the DNA are not certain, so only TCRdb's listed CDR3 is given. This chain links TRBV21-1 with TRBJ2-7; the table's D gene call, TRBD2, was not cross checked with the DNA. TRBV21-1 is given as a pseudogene. The CDR3 contains 13 residues when both ends are counted. The CDR3 here is CASSKVQRGSRRT.

This clonotype was recorded a few times. The rearrangement uses TRBV2 and TRBJ2-2; unclear D gene. There are 18 residues in the CDR3. V shed 1 base and J shed 1 base, with 16 bases lying between them. The V gene's germline CDR1 is SNHLY and CDR2 FYNNEI. The CDR3 protein is CASSEVTGIGLNTGELFF. For the CDR3, the DNA is TGTGCCAGCAGTGAAGTCACGGGTATAGGGCTGAACACCGGGGAGCTGTTTTTT.

This chain uses TRBV28 with TRBJ2-7; 8 nucleotides line up with TRBD1. Germline V gene lookup returns CDR1 MDHEN and CDR2 SYDVKM. The CDR3 runs to 15 residues. V was pared by 5 bases and J by 5 bases, with 11 bases of the junction left unmatched. The CDR3 DNA reads as TGTGCCAGCAGTCCCGAGGACAGGGAAGTAGACGAGCAGTACTTC. Its translation: CASSPEDREVDEQYF. The variable domain in full, completed from reference TRBV28 and TRBJ2-7, reads DVKVTQSSRYLVKRTGEKVFLECVQDMDHENMFWYRQDPGLGLRLIYFSYDVKMKEKGDIPEGYSVSREKKERFSLILESASTNQTSMYLCASSPEDREVDEQYFGPGTRLTVT.

This clonotype was picked up a small number of times. The rearrangement links TRBV5-1 to TRBJ2-2; no firm D call. There are 14 residues in the CDR3. Per the germline V gene, CDR1 is SGHRS and CDR2 is YFSETQ. V was shortened by 7 bases and J by 2 bases, with 12 bases between the two germline ends. CDR3 in DNA: TGCGCCAGCTTAGCTGGTGGTAACACCGGGGAGCTGTTTTTT. Translation: CASLAGGNTGELFF.

J is TRBJ2-5 and V is TRBV19; 7 bases match TRBD1. Germline trimming cut 4 bases from V and 0 bases from J; bases unmatched to any gene: 5. Germline V lookup: CDR1 LNHDA, CDR2 SQIVND (reference sequence). The CDR3 loop spans 15 amino acids. CDR3 loop: CASSTRDSNQETQYF. DNA for the CDR3: TGTGCCAGTAGTACCAGGGACAGCAACCAAGAGACCCAGTACTTC.

This clonotype has just a few counts. The chain links TRBV7-9 to TRBJ2-2; no clear D. V lost 10 bases and J 5 bases, leaving 11 bases between the germline ends. Germline CDR1 reads SEHNR; CDR2 reads FQNEAQ (reference sequence). The CDR3 extends over 12 amino acids. The CDR3 here is CATSSETGELFF. Here the CDR3 DNA reads TGTGCCACCTCTTCAGAGACCGGGGAGCTGTTTTTT.

The rearrangement joins TRBV20-1 to TRBJ1-5, with TRBD1 as a possible D gene (6 bases). This CDR3 is 14 amino acids long. Germline V gene lookup returns CDR1 DFQATT and CDR2 SNEGSKA (reference sequence). The CDR3 reads CSSLGGGPNQPQHF. CDR3 sequence (DNA): TGCAGCTCACTGGGGGGGGGCCCCAATCAGCCCCAGCATTTT.

CDR3: CASSLLGQGAREQYF. CDR3 coding DNA: TGTGCCAGCAGTTTACTGGGACAGGGGGCGCGGGAGCAGTACTTC. This sequence joins TRBV2 and TRBJ2-7; 12 nucleotides agree with TRBD1. Germline V gene sequence: CDR1 SNHLY, CDR2 FYNNEI. The CDR3 runs 15 residues. Losses at the gene ends were 5 bases for V and 7 bases for J; bases not matched to a gene: 9.

This clonotype was detected ten times or more. V usage is TRBV27 and J usage is TRBJ2-7, with D possibly matching TRBD1 (5 bases). The germline V gene encodes CDR1 MNHEY and CDR2 SMNVEV (reference sequence). The CDR3 loop spans 13 amino acids. With 5 bases removed from V and 6 bases from J, the gap between germline ends came to 14 bases. In nucleotides, the CDR3 is TGTGCCAGCAGTGTCAGCAGGGTTTTCGAGCAGTACTTC. Protein sequence: CASSVSRVFEQYF.

The chain carries TRBV6-2 or TRBV6-3 and TRBJ2-6; D is perhaps TRBD1 (6 bases). The germline CDR1 and CDR2 sequences are MNHEY and SVGEGT. The V end lost 6 bases, the J end lost 0 bases, and 12 bases lay between the germline ends. CDR3 length: 16 amino acids. The DNA for the CDR3 is TGTGCCAGCAGGAAGACAGGTTCCTCTGGGGCCAACGTCCTGACTTTC. Encoded protein: CASRKTGSSGANVLTF.

The CDR3, as DNA: TGCGCCAGCAGCTTGGGCCAGGGATCTGGCAATGAGCAGTTCTTC. It translates to CASSLGQGSGNEQFF. The rearrangement uses TRBV5-1 and TRBJ2-1, with D possibly being TRBD1 (5 bases). The V gene lost 0 bases and the J gene lost 6 bases, with 13 bases spanning the gap. From germline, CDR1 is SGHRS and CDR2 YFSETQ. The CDR3 runs 15 residues.

With regard to this clonotype: This may be a read error, as it is one base from a much larger clone. The CDR3 region is CCAGQGPGTEAFF. As DNA, the CDR3 is TGCTGTGCTGGACAGGGCCCGGGCACTGAAGCTTTCTTT. The rearrangement links TRBV20-1 to TRBJ1-1; 8 nucleotides line up with TRBD1. The CDR3 runs to 13 residues. Germline V gene lookup returns CDR1 DFQATT and CDR2 SNEGSKA (reference sequence).

The chain is built from TRBV27 and TRBJ2-7; perhaps TRBD1 as D (5 bases). V gave up 1 base and J gave up 5 bases, with 18 bases separating them. Germline V gives CDR1 MNHEY, CDR2 SMNVEV (reference sequence). There are 16 residues in the CDR3. CDR3 bases: TGTGCCAGCAGTTTATTGGGTGAAGGGGTGAACAACGAGCAGTACTTC. Translating it yields CASSLLGEGVNNEQYF.

This clonotype was seen repeatedly, ten times or more. The chain carries TRBV29-1 and TRBJ2-3; D is unresolved. The germline gives CDR1 SQVTM, CDR2 ANQGSEA. Trimming cost V 6 bases and J 0 bases, with 10 bases left between them. This CDR3 comprises 13 residues. The CDR3, as DNA: TGCAGCGTGTCAGCAGTTAGCACAGATACGCAGTATTTT. It yields the protein CSVSAVSTDTQYF.

This clonotype was seen only a few times. The chain joins TRBV10-1 to TRBJ2-3, with no clear D. CDR1 and CDR2 from the germline V gene are WNHNN and SYGVQD (reference sequence). This CDR3 has 13 amino acids. The V and J ends lost 4 bases and 10 bases respectively, with 15 bases between them. The CDR3 DNA reads as TGCGCCAGCAGTGTTCAAACCTCCACTCCGCAGTATTTT. Amino acids: CASSVQTSTPQYF.

With respect to this clonotype: This clone may be a read error of a much larger clone one base away. The chain couples TRBV13 to TRBJ2-3, with D possibly matching TRBD2 (5 bases). The germline V gene encodes CDR1 PRHDT and CDR2 FYEKMQ (reference sequence). The CDR3 contains 17 residues. Trimming shortened V by 5 bases and J by 0 bases, and 18 bases separated the two germline ends. The CDR3, as DNA: TGTGCCAGCAGCGCCAAGGAAGCGGAACCTAGCACAGATACGCAGTATTTT. Translated, it gives CASSAKEAEPSTDTQYF.

This clonotype was seen a few times. This rearrangement joins TRBV2 to TRBJ2-1; 13 nucleotides line up with TRBD2. The CDR3 sequence is 14 residues long. Germline V lookup: CDR1 SNHLY, CDR2 FYNNEI. The ends lost 7 bases at V and 14 bases at J; junction bases unmatched: 11. This CDR3 is CASTVGLAGVRKFF. The CDR3 coding sequence is TGTGCCAGCACCGTAGGACTAGCGGGGGTTCGGAAGTTCTTC.

This clonotype came up a few times. The chain joins TRBV20-1 to TRBJ2-3, with 12 bases that match TRBD2. CDR3 length equals 14 residues. V shed 6 bases, J shed 9 bases, and the junction held 10 bases outside the gene matches. CDR1 DFQATT and CDR2 SNEGSKA come from the germline V gene (reference sequence). The CDR3 region has the DNA TGCAGTGCCCCTCCTAGCGGGAGGGGGGGGACGCAGTATTTT. Encoded protein: CSAPPSGRGGTQYF.